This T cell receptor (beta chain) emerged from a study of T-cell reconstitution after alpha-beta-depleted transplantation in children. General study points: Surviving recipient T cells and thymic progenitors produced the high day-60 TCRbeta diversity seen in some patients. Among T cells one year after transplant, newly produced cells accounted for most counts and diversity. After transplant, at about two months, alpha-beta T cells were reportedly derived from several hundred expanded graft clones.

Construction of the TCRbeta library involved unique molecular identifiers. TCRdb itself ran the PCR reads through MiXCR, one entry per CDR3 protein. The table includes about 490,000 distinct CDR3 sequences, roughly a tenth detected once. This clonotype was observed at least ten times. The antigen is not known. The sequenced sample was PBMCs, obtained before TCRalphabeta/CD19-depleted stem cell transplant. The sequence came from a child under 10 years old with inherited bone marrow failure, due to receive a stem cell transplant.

The CDR3 DNA sequence: TGTGCCATCAGTGACAGAGAAGAAAAACTGTTTTTT. Encoded protein: CAISDREEKLFF. V and J are TRBV10-3 and TRBJ1-4, with no clear D. V gave up 3 bases and J gave up 8 bases, with 7 bases separating them. This CDR3 is built from 12 residues. Germline lookup yields CDR1 ENHRY and CDR2 SYGVKD.